Shown below are 8 T cell receptor beta chains from a single sample sequenced in a study of CD8+ T cells in alopecia areata. Reverse transcription of extracted RNA yielded cDNA, which provided the sequencing template. Produced via immunoSEQ multiplex PCR; TCRdb's table is partial and in-frame only. In the table there are 170,000 or so clones, over 55% of which are singletons. Specimen: CD4+ T cells sorted from blood, collected at week 0. The receptors were gathered from a human donor with alopecia areata.

This clone was counted a few times. The genes are TRBV15 and TRBJ2-2; maybe TRBD1 (5 bases). CDR1 and CDR2 (germline): LNHNV, YYDKDF (reference sequence). This CDR3 contains 17 residues. The V gene lost 1 base and the J gene lost 0 bases, with 12 bases spanning the gap. The CDR3 DNA sequence: TGTGCCACCAGCAGAGGTGGACACCCCGCGAACACCGGGGAGCTGTTTTTT. Its protein is CATSRGGHPANTGELFF.

The rearrangement links TRBV29-1 to TRBJ1-1; D unresolved. The V gene lost 3 bases and the J gene lost 6 bases, with 8 bases spanning the gap. Germline CDR1 SQVTM, CDR2 ANQGSEA. The CDR3 spans 11 residues. CDR3 nucleotides: TGCAGCGTTGAGTCGGGAGCTGAAGCTTTCTTT. Amino acid sequence: CSVESGAEAFF.

CDR3 DNA: TGCAGCGTTGCTATCTCTGAGTGGACTGAAGCTTTCTTT. The encoded protein is CSVAISEWTEAFF. The genes are TRBV29-1 and TRBJ1-1, with D unresolved. The CDR3 consists of 13 residues. The ends were cut back, 4 bases at V and 5 bases at J, with 14 bases in the middle. Germline CDR1 and CDR2: SQVTM and ANQGSEA.

The V and J genes are TRBV27 and TRBJ2-3; D gene uncertain. Germline CDR1 MNHEY, CDR2 SMNVEV (reference sequence). CDR3 length equals 11 residues. V was trimmed by 5 bases and J by 4 bases, leaving 4 bases between them. The CDR3 DNA follows: TGTGCCAGCAGTACGTCAGATACGCAGTATTTT. Translated, it gives CASSTSDTQYF.

This clone was detected a few times. The V gene is TRBV6-5, the J gene TRBJ1-2; 9 positions agree with TRBD1. Germline lookup yields CDR1 MNHEY and CDR2 SVGAGI. The CDR3 runs 15 residues. Germline trimming cut 10 bases from V and 2 bases from J; bases unmatched to any gene: 11. In nucleotides, the CDR3 is TGTGCCACTAGGGGACCGGACAGGGGAAACTATGGCTACACCTTC. This translates into CATRGPDRGNYGYTF.

The rearrangement links TRBV29-1 to TRBJ1-1, with unresolved D. Per germline, CDR1 SQVTM and CDR2 ANQGSEA. The CDR3 length is 13 residues. Trimming removed 5 bases from V and 1 base from J, with 11 bases in between. This CDR3 is CSVLRSTNTEAFF. The DNA for the CDR3 is TGCAGCGTTCTGAGGAGCACGAACACTGAAGCTTTCTTT.

The chain employs TRBV2 and TRBJ2-3, with D unresolved. The CDR3 has 11 amino acids. The germline V gene encodes CDR1 SNHLY and CDR2 FYNNEI. V was clipped by 6 bases and J by 10 bases, with 11 bases between them. The chain's CDR3 is CASSLMDAQYF. For the CDR3, the DNA is TGTGCCAGCAGCCTCATGGATGCGCAGTATTTT.

The rearrangement joins TRBV6-5 to TRBJ2-3, with D unresolved. Deletions cut 6 bases from V and 4 bases from J, with 5 bases between. Germline V gene data show CDR1 as MNHEY and CDR2 as SVGAGI. This CDR3 has 11 residues. The CDR3 sequence is CASRRADTQYF. CDR3 nucleotides: TGTGCCAGCAGGCGCGCAGATACGCAGTATTTT.